Reported below is one T cell receptor (beta chain). Its target is unknown. With a much larger clone just one base away, this may be a read error. A J-beta primer mix and a sample-barcoded 5' primer were used in a second PCR of about 7 to 12 cycles. Samples each returned at least 3 million CDR3-containing paired-end reads. One entry per CDR3 protein results from TCRdb running MiXCR on the 5' RACE reads. Of some 1.6 million distinct CDR3 sequences listed, 30% to 40% are singletons. PBMCs were isolated at a quantity of at least 6 million per sample. This specimen comes from a study of blood T cells in healthy people across ages. The CDR3 is 17 residues long. Trimming cost V 0 bases and J 8 bases; bases outside gene matches: 13. CDR1 is MGHRA and CDR2 is YSYEKL in the germline V gene. Study findings and constraints: TCR beta diversity, measured per million T cells, fell in a roughly linear way with age.

The sample was blood. The sequence was obtained from a woman aged 25 to 39 in good health. This sequence joins TRBV4-1 and TRBJ2-1; 7 bases are shared with TRBD1. The CDR3 DNA reads TGCGCCAGCAGCCAAGATCGACAGGGAAGGTCGGACTATGAGCAGTTCTTC. This codes for CASSQDRQGRSDYEQFF.